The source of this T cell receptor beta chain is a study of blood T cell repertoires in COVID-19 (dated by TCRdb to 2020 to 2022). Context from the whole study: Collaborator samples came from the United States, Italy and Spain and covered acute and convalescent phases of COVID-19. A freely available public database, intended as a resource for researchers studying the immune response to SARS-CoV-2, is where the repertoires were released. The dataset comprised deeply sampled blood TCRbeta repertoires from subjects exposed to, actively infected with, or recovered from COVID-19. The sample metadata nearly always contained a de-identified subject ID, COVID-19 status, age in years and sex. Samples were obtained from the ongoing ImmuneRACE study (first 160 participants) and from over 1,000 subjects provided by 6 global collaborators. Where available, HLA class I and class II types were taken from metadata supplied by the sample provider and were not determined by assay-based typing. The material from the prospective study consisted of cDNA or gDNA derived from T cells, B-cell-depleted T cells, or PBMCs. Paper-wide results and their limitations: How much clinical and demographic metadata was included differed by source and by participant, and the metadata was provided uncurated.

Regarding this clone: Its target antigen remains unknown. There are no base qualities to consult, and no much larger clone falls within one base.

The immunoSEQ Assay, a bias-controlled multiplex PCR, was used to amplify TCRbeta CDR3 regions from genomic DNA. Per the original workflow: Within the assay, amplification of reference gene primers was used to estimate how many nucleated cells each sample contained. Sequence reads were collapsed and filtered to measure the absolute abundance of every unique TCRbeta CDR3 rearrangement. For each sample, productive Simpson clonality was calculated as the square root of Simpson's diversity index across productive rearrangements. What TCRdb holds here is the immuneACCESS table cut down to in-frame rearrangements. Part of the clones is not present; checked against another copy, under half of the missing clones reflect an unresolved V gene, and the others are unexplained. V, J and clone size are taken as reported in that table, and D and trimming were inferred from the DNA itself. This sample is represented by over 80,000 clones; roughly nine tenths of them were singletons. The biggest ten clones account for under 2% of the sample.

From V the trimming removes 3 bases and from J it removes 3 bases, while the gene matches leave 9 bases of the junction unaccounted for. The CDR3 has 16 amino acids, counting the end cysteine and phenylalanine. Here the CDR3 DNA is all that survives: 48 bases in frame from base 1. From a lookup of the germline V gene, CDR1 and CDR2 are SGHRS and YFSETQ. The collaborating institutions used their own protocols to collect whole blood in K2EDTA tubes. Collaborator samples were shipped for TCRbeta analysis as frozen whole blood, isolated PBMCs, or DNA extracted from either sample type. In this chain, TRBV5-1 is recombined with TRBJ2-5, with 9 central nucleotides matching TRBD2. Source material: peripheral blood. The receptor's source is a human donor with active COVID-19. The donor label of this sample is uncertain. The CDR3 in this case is CASSSLSGGVKETQYF. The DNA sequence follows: TGCGCCAGCAGCTCCCTTAGCGGGGGCGTTAAAGAGACCCAGTACTTC.